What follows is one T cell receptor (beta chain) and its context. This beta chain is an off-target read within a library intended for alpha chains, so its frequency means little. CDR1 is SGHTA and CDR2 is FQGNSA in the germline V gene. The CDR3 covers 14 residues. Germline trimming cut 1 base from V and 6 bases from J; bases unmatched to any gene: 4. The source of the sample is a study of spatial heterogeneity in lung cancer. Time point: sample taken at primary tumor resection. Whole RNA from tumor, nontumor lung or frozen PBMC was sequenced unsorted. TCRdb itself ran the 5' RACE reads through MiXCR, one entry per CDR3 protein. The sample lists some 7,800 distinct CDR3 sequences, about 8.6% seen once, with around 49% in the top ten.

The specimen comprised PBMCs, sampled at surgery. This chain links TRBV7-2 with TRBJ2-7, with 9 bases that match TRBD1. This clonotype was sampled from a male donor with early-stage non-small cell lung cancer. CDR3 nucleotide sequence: TGTGCCAGCAGCTTAGAGACAGGGGGGAGCGAGCAGTACTTC. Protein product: CASSLETGGSEQYF.